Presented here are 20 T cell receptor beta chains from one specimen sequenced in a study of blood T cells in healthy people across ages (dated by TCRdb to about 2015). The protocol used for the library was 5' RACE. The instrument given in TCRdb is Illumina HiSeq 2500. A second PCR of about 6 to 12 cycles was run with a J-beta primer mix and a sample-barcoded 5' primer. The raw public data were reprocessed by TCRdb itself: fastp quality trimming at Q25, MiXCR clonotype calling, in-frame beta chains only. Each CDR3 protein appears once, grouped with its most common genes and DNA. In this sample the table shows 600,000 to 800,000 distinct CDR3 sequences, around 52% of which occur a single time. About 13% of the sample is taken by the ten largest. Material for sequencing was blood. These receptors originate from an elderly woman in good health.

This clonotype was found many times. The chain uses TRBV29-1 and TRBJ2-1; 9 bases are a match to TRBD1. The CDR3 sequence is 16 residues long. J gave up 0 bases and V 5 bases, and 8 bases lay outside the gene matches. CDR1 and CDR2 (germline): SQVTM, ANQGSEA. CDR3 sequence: CSVPTGGVRSYNEQFF. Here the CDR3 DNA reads TGCAGCGTTCCTACAGGGGGCGTTCGCTCCTACAATGAGCAGTTCTTC.

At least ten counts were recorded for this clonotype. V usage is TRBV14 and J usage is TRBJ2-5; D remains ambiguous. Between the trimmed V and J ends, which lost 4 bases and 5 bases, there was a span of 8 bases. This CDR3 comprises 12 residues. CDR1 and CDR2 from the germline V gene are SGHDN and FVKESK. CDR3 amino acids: CASSLQVETQYF. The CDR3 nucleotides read TGTGCCAGCAGCCTCCAGGTTGAGACCCAGTACTTC. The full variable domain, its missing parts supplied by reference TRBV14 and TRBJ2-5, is EAGVTQFPSHSVIEKGQTVTLRCDPISGHDNLYWYRRVMGKEIKFLLHFVKESKQDESGMPNNRFLAERTGGTYSTLKVQPAELEDSGVYFCASSLQVETQYFGPGTRLLVL.

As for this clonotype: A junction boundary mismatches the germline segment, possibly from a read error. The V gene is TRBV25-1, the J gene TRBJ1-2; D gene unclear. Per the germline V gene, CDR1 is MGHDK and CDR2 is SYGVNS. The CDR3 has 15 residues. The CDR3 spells CASSELAGSSYDYTF. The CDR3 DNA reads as TGTGCCAGCAGTGAATTGGCGGGATCCTCCTATGACTACACCTTC.

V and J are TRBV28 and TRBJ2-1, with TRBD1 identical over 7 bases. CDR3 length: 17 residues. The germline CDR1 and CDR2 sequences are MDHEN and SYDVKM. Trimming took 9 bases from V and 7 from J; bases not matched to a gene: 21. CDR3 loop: CASSGTAFLSARNEQFF. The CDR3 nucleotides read TGTGCCAGTTCCGGGACAGCCTTCCTTAGCGCTAGGAATGAGCAGTTCTTC.

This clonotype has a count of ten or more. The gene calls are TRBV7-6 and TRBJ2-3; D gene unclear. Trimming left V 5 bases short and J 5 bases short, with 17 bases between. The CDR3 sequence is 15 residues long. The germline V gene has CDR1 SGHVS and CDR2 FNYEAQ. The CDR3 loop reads CASSSSSKTGDTQYF. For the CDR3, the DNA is TGTGCCAGCAGCAGCTCTAGTAAAACGGGAGATACGCAGTATTTT.

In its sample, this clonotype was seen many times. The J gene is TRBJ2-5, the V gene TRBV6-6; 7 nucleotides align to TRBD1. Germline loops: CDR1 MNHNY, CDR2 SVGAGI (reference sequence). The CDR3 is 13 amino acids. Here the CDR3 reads CANQRDSQETQYF. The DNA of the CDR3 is TGTGCTAACCAACGGGACAGCCAAGAGACCCAGTACTTC.

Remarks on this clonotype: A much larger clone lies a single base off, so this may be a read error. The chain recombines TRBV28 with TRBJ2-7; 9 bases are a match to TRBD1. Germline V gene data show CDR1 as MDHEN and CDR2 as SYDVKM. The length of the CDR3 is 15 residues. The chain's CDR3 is CTSSLWGTGTYEQYF. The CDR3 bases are TGTACCAGCAGTTTATGGGGGACAGGGACCTACGAGCAGTACTTC.

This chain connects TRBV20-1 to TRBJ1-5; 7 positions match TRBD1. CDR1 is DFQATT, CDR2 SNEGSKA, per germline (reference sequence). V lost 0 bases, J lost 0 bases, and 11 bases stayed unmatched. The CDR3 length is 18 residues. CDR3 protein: CSARDARRQGSSNQPQHF. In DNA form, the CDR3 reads TGCAGTGCTAGAGATGCCCGGAGACAGGGTTCTAGCAATCAGCCCCAGCATTTT.

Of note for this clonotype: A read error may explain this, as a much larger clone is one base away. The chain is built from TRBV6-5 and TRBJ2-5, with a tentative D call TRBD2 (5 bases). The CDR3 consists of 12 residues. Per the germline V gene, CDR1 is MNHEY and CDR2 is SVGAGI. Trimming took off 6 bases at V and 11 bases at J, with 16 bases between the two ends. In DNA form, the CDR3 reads TGTGCCAGCAGACTAGGGATCGGTGAGCAGTACTTC. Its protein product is CASRLGIGEQYF.

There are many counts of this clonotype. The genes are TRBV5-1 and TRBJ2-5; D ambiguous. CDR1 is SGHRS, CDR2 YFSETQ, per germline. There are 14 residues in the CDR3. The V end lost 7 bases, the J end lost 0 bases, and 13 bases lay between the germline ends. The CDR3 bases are TGCGCCAGCGGCCGGAACATGTACCAAGAGACCCAGTACTTC. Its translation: CASGRNMYQETQYF.

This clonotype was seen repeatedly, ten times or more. Here the CDR3 reads CASSGWGRDEQFF. As DNA, the CDR3 is TGTGCCAGCAGTGGGTGGGGGCGGGATGAGCAGTTCTTC. The genes are TRBV25-1 and TRBJ2-1; D might be TRBD1 (6 bases). Trimming took 4 bases from V and 8 from J, leaving 12 bases between them. The CDR3 is 13 amino acids. The germline V gene has CDR1 MGHDK and CDR2 SYGVNS.

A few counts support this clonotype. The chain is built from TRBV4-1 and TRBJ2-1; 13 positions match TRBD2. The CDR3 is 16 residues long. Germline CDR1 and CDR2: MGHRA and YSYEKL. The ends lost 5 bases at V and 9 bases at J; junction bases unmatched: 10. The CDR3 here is CASSEGTSGALVEQFF. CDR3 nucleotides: TGCGCCAGCAGCGAGGGGACTAGCGGGGCTTTGGTTGAGCAGTTCTTC.

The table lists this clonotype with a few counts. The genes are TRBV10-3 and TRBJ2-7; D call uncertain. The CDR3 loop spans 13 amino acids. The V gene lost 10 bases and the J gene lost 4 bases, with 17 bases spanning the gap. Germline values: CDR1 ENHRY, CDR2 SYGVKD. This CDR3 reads CATQIYTGYEQYF. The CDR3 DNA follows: TGTGCCACCCAAATATACACGGGTTACGAGCAGTACTTC.

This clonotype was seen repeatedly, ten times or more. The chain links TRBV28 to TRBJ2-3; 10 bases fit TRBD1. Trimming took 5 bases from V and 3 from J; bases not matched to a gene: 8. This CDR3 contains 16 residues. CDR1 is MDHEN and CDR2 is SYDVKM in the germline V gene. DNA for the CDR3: TGTGCCAGCAGTGTAGTGGGACAGGGGAGGACAGATACGCAGTATTTT. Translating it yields CASSVVGQGRTDTQYF. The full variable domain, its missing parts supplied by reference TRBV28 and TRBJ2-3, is DVKVTQSSRYLVKRTGEKVFLECVQDMDHENMFWYRQDPGLGLRLIYFSYDVKMKEKGDIPEGYSVSREKKERFSLILESASTNQTSMYLCASSVVGQGRTDTQYFGPGTRLTVL.

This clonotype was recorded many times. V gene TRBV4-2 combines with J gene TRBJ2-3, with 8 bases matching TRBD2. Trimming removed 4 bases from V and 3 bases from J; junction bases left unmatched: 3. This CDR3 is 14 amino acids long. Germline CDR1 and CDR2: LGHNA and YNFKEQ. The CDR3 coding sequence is TGTGCCAGCAGCCCGGGGGGGCGAACAGATACGCAGTATTTT. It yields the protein CASSPGGRTDTQYF.

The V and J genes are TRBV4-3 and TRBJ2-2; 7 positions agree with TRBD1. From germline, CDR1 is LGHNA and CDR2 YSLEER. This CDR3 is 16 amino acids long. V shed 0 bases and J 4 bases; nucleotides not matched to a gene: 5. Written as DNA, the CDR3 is TGCGCCAGCAGCCAAGATGTTGACAGGGCCACCGGGGAGCTGTTTTTT. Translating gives CASSQDVDRATGELFF.

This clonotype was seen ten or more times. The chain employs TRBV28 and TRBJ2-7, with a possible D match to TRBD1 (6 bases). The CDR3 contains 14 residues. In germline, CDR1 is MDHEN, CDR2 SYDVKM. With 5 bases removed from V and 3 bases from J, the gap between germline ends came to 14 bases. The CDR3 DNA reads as TGTGCCAGCAGTGCGCCGGGACAAAACTACGAGCAGTACTTC. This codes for CASSAPGQNYEQYF.

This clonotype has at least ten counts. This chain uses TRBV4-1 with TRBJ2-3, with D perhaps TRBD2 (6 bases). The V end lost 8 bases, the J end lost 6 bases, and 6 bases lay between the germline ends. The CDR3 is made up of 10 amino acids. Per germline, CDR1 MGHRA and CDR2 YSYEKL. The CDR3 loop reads CASGGDTQYF. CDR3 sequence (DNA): TGCGCCAGCGGGGGGGATACGCAGTATTTT.

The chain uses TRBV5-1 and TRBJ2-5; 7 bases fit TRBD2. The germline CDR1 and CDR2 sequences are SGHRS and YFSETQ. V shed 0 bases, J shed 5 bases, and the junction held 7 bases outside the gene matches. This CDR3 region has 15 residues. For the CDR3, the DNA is TGCGCCAGCAGCTTGGTTGCAGGCGGGAGTGAGACCCAGTACTTC. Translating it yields CASSLVAGGSETQYF.

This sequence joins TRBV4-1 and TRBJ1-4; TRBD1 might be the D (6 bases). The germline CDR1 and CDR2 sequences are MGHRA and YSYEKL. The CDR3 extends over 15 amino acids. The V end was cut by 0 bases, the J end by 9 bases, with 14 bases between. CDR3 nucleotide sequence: TGCGCCAGCAGCCAAGAGGGGGCAGGGCGACAAAAACTGTTTTTT. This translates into CASSQEGAGRQKLFF.